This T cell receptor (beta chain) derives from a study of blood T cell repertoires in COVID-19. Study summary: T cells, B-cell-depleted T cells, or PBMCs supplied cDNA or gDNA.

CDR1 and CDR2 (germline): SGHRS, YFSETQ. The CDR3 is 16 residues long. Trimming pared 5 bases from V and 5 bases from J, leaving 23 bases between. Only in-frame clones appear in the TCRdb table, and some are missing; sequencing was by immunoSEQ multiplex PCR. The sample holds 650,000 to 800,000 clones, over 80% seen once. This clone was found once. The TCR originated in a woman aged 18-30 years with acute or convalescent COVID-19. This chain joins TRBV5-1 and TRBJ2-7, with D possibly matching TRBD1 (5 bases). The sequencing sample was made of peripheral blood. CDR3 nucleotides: TGCGCCAGCAGTTTTCATGAACAGGAAAACGACCACGAGCAGTACTTC. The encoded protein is CASSFHEQENDHEQYF.